The 8 T cell receptor beta chains presented below share a single source sample, sequenced in a study of vaccination effects on CD4 cells after COVID-19. TCRdb keeps only in-frame clones here, not all; method: immunoSEQ multiplex PCR. The sample lists around 30,000 clones, about three quarters occurring once. Within the ViraFEST assay, antigen-specific CD4+ T cells underwent expansion with viral peptide pools prior to sequencing. After more than 8 days in culture, the CD4+ T cells were isolated. The person was diagnosed with PCR-confirmed SARS-CoV-2 infection between March and December 2020. Antigens for these TCRs are unknown. Sequencing used CD4+ T cells from PBMCs cultured with HCoV-NL63 spike peptides, obtained before COVID-19 vaccination. The receptors shown here come from a human donor who had a prior SARS-CoV-2 infection.

The chain combines TRBV27 with TRBJ1-1, with TRBD1 identical over 7 bases. The germline V gene encodes CDR1 MNHEY and CDR2 SMNVEV (reference sequence). This CDR3 contains 18 residues. The V gene end was trimmed by 6 bases and the J gene end by 0 bases; junction bases not matched to a gene: 16. CDR3 sequence (DNA): TGTGCCAGCAGGCGGGGCGGGGGACAGAGCTACATGAACACTGAAGCTTTCTTT. Residues: CASRRGGGQSYMNTEAFF.

J is TRBJ1-2 and V is TRBV6-6; TRBD1 might be the D (5 bases). V was pared by 2 bases and J by 7 bases, with 14 bases between. Germline CDR1 MNHNY, CDR2 SVGAGI (reference sequence). The CDR3 loop spans 14 amino acids. CDR3 DNA sequence: TGTGCCAGCAGTTACGACAGAATACCTTCTGGCTACACCTTC. Amino acids: CASSYDRIPSGYTF.

The J gene is TRBJ2-1, the V gene TRBV6-4; 7 bases are shared with TRBD1. Trimming took 6 bases from V and 0 from J; bases not matched to a gene: 14. This CDR3 is 18 amino acids long. CDR1 is MRHNA and CDR2 is SNTAGT in the germline V gene. The CDR3 DNA is TGTGCCAGCAGCCCCGACAGGGCCCAAACTAGCTCCTACAATGAGCAGTTCTTC. Its translation is CASSPDRAQTSSYNEQFF.

The chain is built from TRBV19 and TRBJ2-6; a weak D match, TRBD2 (6 bases). Germline CDR1 reads LNHDA; CDR2 reads SQIVND (reference sequence). Trimming took 5 bases from V and 1 from J, leaving 15 bases between them. The CDR3 covers 17 residues. CDR3 in amino acids: CASSPSEGRSGANVLTF. CDR3 DNA sequence: TGTGCCAGTAGTCCGTCGGAGGGGAGGTCTGGGGCCAACGTCCTGACTTTC.

J is TRBJ2-2 and V is TRBV6-4; D call uncertain. Trimming pared 0 bases from V and 1 base from J, leaving 6 bases between. Per germline, CDR1 MRHNA and CDR2 SNTAGT. The CDR3 runs 15 residues. CDR3 in DNA: TGTGCCAGCAGTGACTCAGATCAGAACACCGGGGAGCTGTTTTTT. Protein product: CASSDSDQNTGELFF.

The rearrangement uses TRBV30 and TRBJ2-3; no firm D call. CDR1 and CDR2 (germline): GTSNPN, SVGIG (reference sequence). The CDR3 contains 11 residues. V was cut by 2 bases and J by 8 bases, with 8 bases left in between. The CDR3 nucleotides read TGTGCCTGGAGTCCATCCGGTACGCAGTATTTT. As protein: CAWSPSGTQYF.

The chain has TRBV29-1 and TRBJ1-4; the D is unclear. V gave up 4 bases and J gave up 3 bases, with 9 bases separating them. The germline CDR1 and CDR2 sequences are SQVTM and ANQGSEA. This CDR3 spans 13 amino acids. CDR3 amino acids: CSVVLPSNEKLFF. The CDR3 bases are TGCAGCGTTGTCTTGCCCTCTAATGAAAAACTGTTTTTT.

The V gene is TRBV5-1, the J gene TRBJ2-3, with TRBD2 identical over 9 bases. Germline V gene sequence: CDR1 SGHRS, CDR2 YFSETQ. The CDR3 sequence is 17 residues long. V shed 2 bases, J shed 5 bases, and the junction held 12 bases outside the gene matches. CDR3 amino acids: CASSLLVSGSGKDTQYF. As DNA, the CDR3 is TGCGCCAGCAGCTTACTGGTTAGCGGGAGCGGGAAAGATACGCAGTATTTT.